The clone carrying this T cell receptor (beta chain) was seen a single time. This CDR3 region has 16 residues. In germline, CDR1 is SNHLY, CDR2 FYNNEI. With 7 bases removed from V and 7 bases from J, the gap between germline ends came to 23 bases. The sample is drawn from a study of control samples from healthy donors and cancer patients. Sequenced by immunoSEQ multiplex PCR; TCRdb stores in-frame clones only, minus some. The data hold approximately 170,000 clones, with around 90% observed a single time. This sequence originates from a woman in her twenties or thirties in good health. The sequenced sample was blood. The chain employs TRBV2 and TRBJ2-4; TRBD1 is a possible D gene (6 bases). CDR3 in amino acids: CASNRPTQGPENIQYF. The DNA of the CDR3 is TGTGCCAGCAATCGGCCTACCCAGGGGCCCGAGAACATTCAGTACTTC. The variable domain in full, completed from reference TRBV2 and TRBJ2-4, reads EPEVTQTPSHQVTQMGQEVILRCVPISNHLYFYWYRQILGQKVEFLVSFYNNEISEKSEIFDDQFSVERPDGSNFTLKIRSTKLEDSAMYFCASNRPTQGPENIQYFGAGTRLSVL.